This T cell receptor beta chain came from a study of early T cells in non-severe SARS-CoV-2 infection. This clonotype was counted ten times or more. Its antigen is still unknown. Individual cDNA molecules received unique molecular identifiers. TCRdb fed the 5' RACE reads into MiXCR, producing one record per CDR3 protein. The sample has some 83,000 distinct CDR3 sequences, about 10% seen once. Findings and limits, study-wide: There was a bias toward anti-spike CD8 responses in VDJdb matching, which missed private and CD4 specificities.

The receptor was derived from an adult who was a healthcare worker with PCR-confirmed SARS-CoV-2 infection or an uninfected control (not recorded which). Here the sequenced sample was whole blood, taken at baseline.

The CDR3 DNA reads as TGTGCCAGCAGCCAAACAGCTACTGGTGCGCTGTTTTTT. Translation: CASSQTATGALFF. The chain links TRBV14 to TRBJ2-2; D gene ambiguous. This CDR3 comprises 13 residues. CDR1 is SGHDN, CDR2 FVKESK, per germline. V lost 2 bases to trimming and J lost 13 bases, with 14 bases between them.